This T cell receptor beta chain was retrieved from a study of regulatory T cells in long-lasting Graves disease. The time point is: newly diagnosed GD, antithyroid drugs for less than 3 months. PBMC-derived RNA was used for the TCR library. The authors diagnosed Graves' disease using American Thyroid Association guidelines. Assembly of TCR beta libraries relied on iRepertoire HTBI primers together with Arm-PCR of CDR3 regions. One entry per CDR3 protein, called by TCRdb with MiXCR from the multiplex PCR reads. The sample holds a few hundred thousand distinct CDR3 sequences, roughly 13% seen once. V lost 1 base to trimming and J lost 4 bases; unmatched junction nucleotides: 4. This CDR3 comprises 16 residues. This clonotype was seen at least ten times. This sample also appeared in a second study, on T cells in Graves' hyperthyroidism and ophthalmopathy. Per that paper: From stable hyperthyroidism, ophthalmopathy was set apart by a 13 V-J model.

This chain uses TRBV12-3 or TRBV12-4 with TRBJ2-1; 10 positions match TRBD2. This clonotype was sampled from a man aged 25 to 45 with Graves disease. The sample here was peripheral blood mononuclear cells (PBMCs), taken at new diagnosis, from a patient treated with antithyroid drugs. DNA for the CDR3: TGTGCCAGCAGTTTAGTTGGACTAGCGGCGTACAATGAGCAGTTCTTC. Its translation is CASSLVGLAAYNEQFF.